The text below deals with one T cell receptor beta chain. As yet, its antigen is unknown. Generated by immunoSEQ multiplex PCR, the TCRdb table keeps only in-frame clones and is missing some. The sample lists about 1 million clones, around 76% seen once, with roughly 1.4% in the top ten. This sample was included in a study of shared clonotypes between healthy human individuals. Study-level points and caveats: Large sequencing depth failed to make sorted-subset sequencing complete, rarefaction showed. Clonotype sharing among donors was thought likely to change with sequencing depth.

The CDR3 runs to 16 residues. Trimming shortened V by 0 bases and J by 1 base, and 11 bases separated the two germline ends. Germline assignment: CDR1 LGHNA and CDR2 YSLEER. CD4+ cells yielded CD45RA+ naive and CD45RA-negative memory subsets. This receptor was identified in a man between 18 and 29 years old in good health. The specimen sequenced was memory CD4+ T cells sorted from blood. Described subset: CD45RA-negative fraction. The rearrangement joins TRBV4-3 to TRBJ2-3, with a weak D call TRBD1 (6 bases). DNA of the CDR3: TGCGCCAGCAGCCAAGATCAGGGGACGGGCACAGATACGCAGTATTTT. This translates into CASSQDQGTGTDTQYF.